The 25 T cell receptor beta chains below were found in one sample sequenced in a study of T cell repertoires in cytomegalovirus infection. Their target antigens are unknown. MiXCR, applied by TCRdb to the reads, yields one record per CDR3 protein. The sample contains some 590,000 distinct CDR3 sequences, 40% of which appear only once. The material was cultured PBMCs, obtained from culture after CMV antigen stimulation. All receptors derive from a human donor in good health (CMV status not recorded). Some clones in this sample may be carry-over from other donors' samples.

This clonotype came up a few times. The rearrangement links TRBV4-2 to TRBJ2-5; 11 nucleotides line up with TRBD2. Germline values: CDR1 LGHNA, CDR2 YNFKEQ. V shed 3 bases, J shed 4 bases, and the junction held 7 bases outside the gene matches. The CDR3 is made up of 16 amino acids. CDR3 loop: CASSHVTSGGAETQYF. The CDR3, as DNA: TGTGCCAGCAGCCATGTTACTAGCGGGGGAGCAGAGACCCAGTACTTC.

This sequence joins TRBV7-2 and TRBJ1-2; 10 positions agree with TRBD1. With V trimmed by 1 base and J by 7 bases, 6 bases remained unmatched. The CDR3 runs 15 residues. Germline CDR1 SGHTA, CDR2 FQGNSA. This CDR3 reads CASSLVGWDRGGYTF. The CDR3 DNA reads as TGTGCCAGCAGCTTAGTGGGTTGGGACAGGGGTGGCTACACCTTC.

This clonotype has a handful of counts. The chain links TRBV28 to TRBJ2-2; possibly TRBD2 for D (7 bases). The V gene's germline CDR1 is MDHEN and CDR2 SYDVKM. The CDR3 runs to 15 residues. Trimming took 6 bases from V and 3 from J, leaving 14 bases between them. CDR3 coding DNA: TGTGCCAGCAGGATGGGGGGGCCGGACACCGGGGAGCTGTTTTTT. Amino acids: CASRMGGPDTGELFF.

This clonotype was seen repeatedly, ten times or more. The V gene is TRBV7-2, the J gene TRBJ2-1; perhaps TRBD2 as D (5 bases). With 2 bases removed from V and 7 bases from J, the gap between germline ends came to 18 bases. The CDR3 totals 16 residues. From germline, CDR1 is SGHTA and CDR2 FQGNSA. The CDR3 DNA follows: TGTGCCAGCAGCTTAAAAAGGGAGCTCGGTGGGAATGAGCAGTTCTTC. As protein: CASSLKRELGGNEQFF. Full variable domain (remainder filled in from reference TRBV7-2 and TRBJ2-1): GAGVSQSPSNKVTEKGKDVELRCDPISGHTALYWYRQSLGQGLEFLIYFQGNSAPDKSGLPSDRFSAERTGGSVSTLTIQRTQQEDSAVYLCASSLKRELGGNEQFFGPGTRLTVL.

The chain joins TRBV5-4 to TRBJ2-2; the D is unclear. From germline, CDR1 is SGHNT and CDR2 YYREEE (reference sequence). V gave up 4 bases and J gave up 11 bases, with 12 bases separating them. CDR3 length equals 12 residues. In nucleotides, the CDR3 is TGTGCCAGCAGCAACCCAGACCAAGAGCTGTTTTTT. As protein: CASSNPDQELFF. Filled out from reference TRBV5-4 and TRBJ2-2, the complete variable domain reads ETGVTQSPTHLIKTRGQQVTLRCSSQSGHNTVSWYQQALGQGPQFIFQYYREEENGRGNFPPRFSGLQFPNYSSELNVNALELDDSALYLCASSNPDQELFFGEGSRLTVL.

The chain is built from TRBV18 and TRBJ2-7; 9 bases are shared with TRBD2. The CDR3 loop spans 15 amino acids. Trimming cost V 1 base and J 0 bases; bases outside gene matches: 1. Germline assignment: CDR1 KGHSH and CDR2 LQKENI. In DNA form, the CDR3 reads TGTGCCAGCTCACCACGCGGGAGGGTCTCCTACGAGCAGTACTTC. Translating it yields CASSPRGRVSYEQYF.

This rearrangement joins TRBV6-6 to TRBJ1-2, with a weak D call TRBD1 (5 bases). In germline, CDR1 is MNHNY, CDR2 SVGAGI (reference sequence). V was cut by 6 bases and J by 5 bases, with 16 bases left in between. This CDR3 is 14 amino acids long. For the CDR3, the DNA is TGTGCCAGCAGCCTACGGGGGTGGGAATATGGCTACACCTTC. It yields the protein CASSLRGWEYGYTF.

The CDR3 region is CSARSSGSSYNEQFF. The CDR3 DNA follows: TGCAGTGCTAGATCTAGCGGGAGTTCCTACAATGAGCAGTTCTTC. The genes are TRBV20-1 and TRBJ2-1, with 10 bases lining up with TRBD2. Germline V gene lookup returns CDR1 DFQATT and CDR2 SNEGSKA (reference sequence). The V segment lost 2 bases and the J segment 1 base; nucleotides outside the gene matches: 2. The CDR3 loop spans 15 amino acids.

This clonotype was seen a few times. The chain is built from TRBV7-6 and TRBJ1-1, with a weak D call TRBD1 (5 bases). Trimming pared 5 bases from V and 4 bases from J, leaving 17 bases between. Germline-derived CDR1 and CDR2 are SGHVS and FNYEAQ. This CDR3 has 15 residues. CDR3 amino acids: CASSPPSAGATEAFF. The CDR3 coding sequence is TGTGCCAGCAGCCCCCCATCGGCCGGGGCCACTGAAGCTTTCTTT. Full variable domain (rest looked up from reference TRBV7-6 and TRBJ1-1): GAGVSQSPRYKVTKRGQDVALRCDPISGHVSLYWYRQALGQGPEFLTYFNYEAQQDKSGLPNDRFSAERPEGSISTLTIQRTEQRDSAMYRCASSPPSAGATEAFFGQGTRLTVV.

This chain links TRBV28 with TRBJ2-3, with D maybe TRBD2 (5 bases). The CDR3 covers 14 residues. Germline assignment: CDR1 MDHEN and CDR2 SYDVKM. V was shortened by 8 bases and J by 0 bases, with 12 bases between the two germline ends. CDR3 amino acids: CASDSLASTDTQYF. CDR3 sequence (DNA): TGTGCCAGCGATTCCCTAGCTAGCACAGATACGCAGTATTTT.

V usage is TRBV7-2 and J usage is TRBJ2-3; maybe TRBD1 (6 bases). This CDR3 is built from 14 residues. The V end lost 1 base, the J end lost 6 bases, and 11 bases lay between the germline ends. Germline V gene lookup returns CDR1 SGHTA and CDR2 FQGNSA. CDR3 coding DNA: TGTGCCAGCAGCTTAGTCCCAGGGGTGGATACGCAGTATTTT. It specifies CASSLVPGVDTQYF.

This clonotype was detected a few times. V and J are TRBV19 and TRBJ2-1; weak D call: TRBD2 (5 bases). The CDR3 is made up of 14 amino acids. Per the germline V gene, CDR1 is LNHDA and CDR2 is SQIVND (reference sequence). Trimming pared 2 bases from V and 8 bases from J, leaving 13 bases between. CDR3 in amino acids: CASSIREPEDEQFF. The CDR3 nucleotides are TGTGCCAGTAGTATAAGGGAGCCCGAGGATGAGCAGTTCTTC.

This clonotype showed up just a few times. The rearrangement uses TRBV6-1 and TRBJ2-7; D possibly matches TRBD1 or TRBD2 (5 bases each). Trimming removed 7 bases at V and 2 bases at J, with 15 bases between. CDR1 MNHNS and CDR2 SASEGT come from the germline V gene. This CDR3 spans 14 amino acids. Here the CDR3 DNA reads TGTGCCAGCACCCCTTTCCTGGGGGCCTACGAGCAGTACTTC. Translated: CASTPFLGAYEQYF.

The chain recombines TRBV19 with TRBJ1-5; a possible D gene is TRBD1 (6 bases). This CDR3 spans 16 amino acids. Trimming shortened V by 4 bases and J by 0 bases, and 13 bases separated the two germline ends. Germline V CDR1 and CDR2: LNHDA, SQIVND (reference sequence). The CDR3 loop reads CASSKSQGYSNQPQHF. In nucleotides, the CDR3 is TGTGCCAGTAGTAAATCACAGGGTTATAGCAATCAGCCCCAGCATTTT.

About this clonotype: Germline is not matched at one junction end, which may reflect a read error. This chain links TRBV11-2 with TRBJ2-1; perhaps D is TRBD1 or TRBD2 (6 bases each). CDR1 and CDR2 from the germline V gene are SGHAT and FQNNGV. CDR3 length: 13 amino acids. CDR3 in DNA: TGTGCCAGCAGCTTTTACCCAGGGGACTTCTCTAACTTC. Translated: CASSFYPGDFSNF.

In its sample, this clonotype was seen many times. The rearrangement links TRBV12-3 or TRBV12-4 to TRBJ1-1, with 9 bases lining up with TRBD1. The V and J ends lost 6 bases and 0 bases, in that order; junction bases with no gene match: 11. The CDR3 runs 17 residues. The CDR3 sequence: CASSPTGGRAMNTEAFF. As DNA, the CDR3 is TGTGCCAGCAGCCCGACAGGGGGTAGGGCCATGAACACTGAAGCTTTCTTT.

There are a few counts of this clonotype. CDR3 sequence reads: CASSIIGAEAFF. CDR3 sequence (DNA): TGTGCCAGTAGTATTATTGGAGCTGAAGCTTTCTTT. This chain links TRBV19 with TRBJ1-1, with D unresolved. V was shortened by 3 bases and J by 6 bases, with 8 bases between the two germline ends. This CDR3 spans 12 amino acids. The germline V gene encodes CDR1 LNHDA and CDR2 SQIVND (reference sequence).

This chain connects TRBV5-1 to TRBJ2-2, with D tentatively TRBD2 (7 bases). The germline CDR1 and CDR2 sequences are SGHRS and YFSETQ. The CDR3 has 16 residues. V lost 5 bases, J lost 5 bases, and 19 bases lay in between. In DNA, the CDR3 is TGCGCCAGCAGATTCCGGTCGGGGGGCCAGACCGGGGAGCTGTTTTTT. Protein: CASRFRSGGQTGELFF.

In this sample, this clonotype turned up a few times. The chain carries TRBV4-1 and TRBJ2-7, with 7 bases fitting TRBD2. The CDR3 is 19 residues long. Germline CDR1 is MGHRA and CDR2 is YSYEKL. V shed 0 bases and J 3 bases; nucleotides not matched to a gene: 17. The CDR3 reads CASSQDGVWEGSGRYEQYF. The DNA for the CDR3 is TGCGCCAGCAGCCAAGATGGCGTTTGGGAGGGTAGCGGGCGCTACGAGCAGTACTTC.

V and J are TRBV7-6 and TRBJ2-3; possible D gene TRBD2, 7 bases. Germline V gene data show CDR1 as SGHVS and CDR2 as FNYEAQ. There are 15 residues in the CDR3. The V and J ends lost 5 bases and 1 base respectively, with 13 bases between them. CDR3 nucleotide sequence: TGTGCCAGCAGCCACGGGGGGCGCGGCACAGATACGCAGTATTTT. Translation gives CASSHGGRGTDTQYF.

This clonotype turned up a few times. The rearrangement joins TRBV20-1 to TRBJ2-3; D may be TRBD1 (6 bases). The CDR3 is 14 amino acids. V lost 1 base and J 4 bases, leaving 12 bases between the germline ends. Germline CDR1 and CDR2: DFQATT and SNEGSKA (reference sequence). The CDR3 is CSARAGHEADTQYF. The DNA for the CDR3 is TGCAGTGCTAGAGCGGGACATGAGGCAGATACGCAGTATTTT.

CDR3 nucleotides: TGCAGCGTCGGACAGGGTGATGCTTTCTTT. As protein: CSVGQGDAFF. The chain is built from TRBV29-1 and TRBJ1-1; 8 bases agree with TRBD1. V lost 6 bases to trimming and J lost 11 bases; unmatched junction nucleotides: 5. This CDR3 comprises 10 residues. CDR1 is SQVTM and CDR2 is ANQGSEA in the germline V gene.

This clonotype has a handful of counts. V gene TRBV7-6 combines with J gene TRBJ2-7; 8 bases line up with TRBD1. V was pared by 5 bases and J by 3 bases, with 6 bases of the junction left unmatched. The CDR3 sequence is 14 residues long. Germline lookup yields CDR1 SGHVS and CDR2 FNYEAQ. The CDR3, as DNA: TGTGCCAGCAGCCTGACAGGGGTTAACTACGAGCAGTACTTC. Its protein is CASSLTGVNYEQYF.

The chain links TRBV7-9 to TRBJ2-1; the D gene is possibly TRBD2 (6 bases). The germline V and J ends were trimmed by 4 bases and 8 bases, with 18 bases remaining between them. Per germline, CDR1 SEHNR and CDR2 FQNEAQ (reference sequence). The CDR3 has 15 residues. Written as DNA, the CDR3 is TGTGCCAGCAGCTCCCGGGACTCCCCCCGAGATGAGCAGTTCTTC. Amino acid sequence: CASSSRDSPRDEQFF. Full variable domain (remainder filled in from reference TRBV7-9 and TRBJ2-1): DTGVSQNPRHKITKRGQNVTFRCDPISEHNRLYWYRQTLGQGPEFLTYFQNEAQLEKSRLLSDRFSAERPKGSFSTLEIQRTEQGDSAMYLCASSSRDSPRDEQFFGPGTRLTVL.

In nucleotides, the CDR3 is TGTGCCAGTTCGGAGGCGGCACTAGCAGTCGAGCAGTACTTC. Its protein product is CASSEAALAVEQYF. The rearrangement links TRBV19 to TRBJ2-7; the D gene is possibly TRBD2 (6 bases). The CDR3 loop spans 14 amino acids. V was cut by 8 bases and J by 6 bases, with 20 bases left in between. CDR1 is LNHDA and CDR2 is SQIVND in the germline V gene (reference sequence).